This T cell receptor beta chain was captured in a study of OX40 agonist ivuxolimab in advanced cancers. Overall study results and limits: Those patients achieving a partial response at 0.1-3.0 mg/kg showed among the lowest clonal expansion. Clonal expansion by week 6 occurred in CD4+ and CD8+ blood T cells (at 0.1 to 3.0 mg/kg).

Sequencing was performed with immunoSEQ multiplex PCR; in TCRdb, only in-frame clones are kept and a portion is missing. Among 50,000 to 65,000 clones listed, nearly 95% were seen once. A remark on this clone: Antigen specificity is unknown.

The sample consisted of CD4+ or CD8+ T cells sorted from blood, taken in a trial of the OX40 agonist ivuxolimab. The sequence came from an adult with an advanced solid tumor such as melanoma, head and neck, liver or kidney cancer.

In nucleotides, the CDR3 is TGCGCCAGCAGCTTGGCAGGGTCCGAGCAGTACTTC. Amino acid sequence: CASSLAGSEQYF. This chain uses TRBV5-1 with TRBJ2-7; maybe TRBD1 (5 bases). The V end lost 0 bases, the J end lost 6 bases, and 7 bases lay between the germline ends. The length of the CDR3 is 12 residues. Germline CDR1 reads SGHRS; CDR2 reads YFSETQ.